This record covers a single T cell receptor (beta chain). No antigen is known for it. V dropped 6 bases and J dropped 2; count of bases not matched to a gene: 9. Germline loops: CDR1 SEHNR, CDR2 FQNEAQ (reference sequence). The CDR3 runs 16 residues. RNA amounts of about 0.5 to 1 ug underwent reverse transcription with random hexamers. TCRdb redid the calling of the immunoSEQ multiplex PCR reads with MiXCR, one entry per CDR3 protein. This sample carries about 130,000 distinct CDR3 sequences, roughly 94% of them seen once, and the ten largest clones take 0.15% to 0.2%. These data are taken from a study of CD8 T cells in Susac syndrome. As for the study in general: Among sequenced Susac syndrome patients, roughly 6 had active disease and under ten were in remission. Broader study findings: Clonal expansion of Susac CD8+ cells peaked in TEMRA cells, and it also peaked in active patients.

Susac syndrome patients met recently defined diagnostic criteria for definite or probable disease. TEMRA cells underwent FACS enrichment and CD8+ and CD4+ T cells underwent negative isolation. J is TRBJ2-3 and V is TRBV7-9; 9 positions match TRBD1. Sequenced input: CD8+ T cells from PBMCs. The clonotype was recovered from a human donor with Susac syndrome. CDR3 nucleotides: TGTGCCAGCAGTACACCGGGACAGGGTTCCACAGATACGCAGTATTTT. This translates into CASSTPGQGSTDTQYF.